A single sample gave rise to the 8 T cell receptor beta chains below, sequenced in a study of blood T cell repertoires in COVID-19. Assay: immunoSEQ multiplex PCR; the TCRdb copy retains only in-frame clones and omits some. The profile shows around 27,000 clones, roughly four fifths of them singletons. Sequencing was done on a sample of peripheral blood. The source of these receptors is a man aged 65 to 79 with active COVID-19.

The J gene is TRBJ2-7, the V gene TRBV30; 7 positions match TRBD2. The CDR3 extends over 15 amino acids. Germline CDR1 GTSNPN, CDR2 SVGIG (reference sequence). J was trimmed by 0 bases and V by 4 bases; bases with no gene match: 9. This CDR3 reads CAWTEAGMSSYEQYF. Written as DNA, the CDR3 is TGTGCCTGGACCGAAGCGGGGATGAGCTCCTACGAGCAGTACTTC.

J is TRBJ2-5 and V is TRBV18; 7 bases agree with TRBD1. The CDR3 loop spans 15 amino acids. Trimming took 4 bases from V and 2 from J; bases not matched to a gene: 7. The germline V gene has CDR1 KGHSH and CDR2 LQKENI. Here the CDR3 reads CASSQSAGGQETQYF. Here the CDR3 DNA reads TGTGCCAGCTCACAGTCCGCAGGGGGTCAAGAGACCCAGTACTTC.

At least ten counts were recorded for this clone. The chain joins TRBV28 to TRBJ1-1; no firm D call. Germline CDR1 and CDR2: MDHEN and SYDVKM. CDR3 length equals 15 residues. V was pared by 2 bases and J by 1 base, with 11 bases between. This chain's CDR3 is CASSLGYSGNTEAFF. CDR3 coding DNA: TGTGCCAGCAGTTTAGGGTATAGCGGGAACACTGAAGCTTTCTTT.

The chain recombines TRBV5-1 with TRBJ2-7; 8 bases fit TRBD2. Germline lookup yields CDR1 SGHRS and CDR2 YFSETQ. With 4 bases clipped from V and 6 bases from J, the junction kept 9 bases outside the gene matches. The CDR3 length is 14 residues. The CDR3 spells CASSPSGGEGEQYF. In nucleotides, the CDR3 is TGCGCCAGCAGCCCTTCGGGAGGGGAGGGCGAGCAGTACTTC.

The gene calls are TRBV6-6 and TRBJ2-1; 12 nucleotides align to TRBD1. V trimming: 2 bases; J trimming: 7 bases; junction bases outside the gene matches: 6. The CDR3 sequence is 16 residues long. Germline values: CDR1 MNHNY, CDR2 SVGAGI (reference sequence). CDR3 DNA sequence: TGTGCCAGCAGTTACACCCCGGGACAGGGGGCAAATGAGCAGTTCTTC. Amino acid sequence: CASSYTPGQGANEQFF.

V gene TRBV5-6 combines with J gene TRBJ2-3; D gene ambiguous. Germline V gene sequence: CDR1 SGHDT, CDR2 YYEEEE. This CDR3 region has 14 residues. V gave up 1 base and J gave up 1 base, with 7 bases separating them. In DNA form, the CDR3 reads TGTGCCAGCAGCTTGTATGGAGGCACAGATACGCAGTATTTT. This sequence encodes CASSLYGGTDTQYF.

This sequence joins TRBV5-1 and TRBJ2-5, with TRBD2 matching 8 bases. This CDR3 is built from 14 residues. From germline, CDR1 is SGHRS and CDR2 YFSETQ. V lost 2 bases, J lost 1 base, and 1 base stayed unmatched. As DNA, the CDR3 is TGCGCCAGCAGCTTAGGGACTAGCCAAGAGACCCAGTACTTC. Protein: CASSLGTSQETQYF.

The chain employs TRBV6-6 and TRBJ1-2; 8 bases map to TRBD1. This CDR3 is 15 amino acids long. Germline V gene lookup returns CDR1 MNHNY and CDR2 SVGAGI (reference sequence). J lost 2 bases, V lost 5 bases, and 7 bases had no gene match. The CDR3 coding sequence is TGTGCCAGCAGTCGACAGGGGTGGGGAAACTATGGCTACACCTTC. Translated, it gives CASSRQGWGNYGYTF.